These 27 T cell receptor beta chains came from one sample sequenced in a study of blood T cell repertoires in COVID-19. Here immunoSEQ multiplex PCR was the method, and the copy in TCRdb shows in-frame clones only, minus some. The table shows some 120,000 clones, with around 90% occurring only once. The sample was peripheral blood. The receptors were gathered from a man aged 50-60 years with active COVID-19.

The genes are TRBV12-5 and TRBJ1-2; D gene uncertain. CDR3 length equals 14 residues. V lost 5 bases and J 7 bases, leaving 17 bases between the germline ends. Germline V gene data show CDR1 as LGHNT and CDR2 as FRNRAP. The CDR3 DNA is TGTGCTAGTGGTATGGACTCCCCTCGGGGTGGCTACACCTTC. This translates into CASGMDSPRGGYTF. Based on the CDR3 plus reference TRBV12-5 and TRBJ1-2, the full variable domain is DARVTQTPRHKVTEMGQEVTMRCQPILGHNTVFWYRQTMMQGLELLAYFRNRAPLDDSGMPKDRFSAEMPDATLATLKIQPSEPRDSAVYFCASGMDSPRGGYTFGSGTRLTVV.

The chain uses TRBV7-6 and TRBJ1-2, with TRBD1 matching over 9 bases. The V gene's germline CDR1 is SGHVS and CDR2 FNYEAQ. V lost 5 bases, J lost 4 bases, and 2 bases stayed unmatched. The CDR3 is 13 amino acids. Here the CDR3 DNA reads TGTGCCAGCAGCGGGACAGGGCCCTATGGCTACACCTTC. Encoded protein: CASSGTGPYGYTF.

The chain carries TRBV7-9 and TRBJ1-4; D remains ambiguous. This CDR3 region has 15 residues. CDR1 is SEHNR and CDR2 is FQNEAQ in the germline V gene (reference sequence). V was pared by 1 base and J by 4 bases, with 10 bases between. CDR3 in DNA: TGTGCCAGCAGCTTAGGGAGTTCGGATAATGAAAAACTGTTTTTT. Its protein is CASSLGSSDNEKLFF.

V is TRBV6-5 and J is TRBJ2-5; possible D gene TRBD2, 5 bases. The CDR3 is 13 amino acids. Trimming took 4 bases from V and 5 from J, leaving 11 bases between them. CDR1 is MNHEY, CDR2 SVGAGI, per germline. The CDR3 DNA follows: TGTGCCAGCAGTTCCTGGCGGGTGGAGACCCAGTACTTC. Translating it yields CASSSWRVETQYF.

The chain uses TRBV24-1 and TRBJ2-5; 8 bases fit TRBD2. This CDR3 comprises 15 residues. J gave up 7 bases and V 4 bases, and 10 bases lay outside the gene matches. The germline V gene has CDR1 KGHDR and CDR2 SFDVKD. The DNA for the CDR3 is TGTGCCACCAGTGAAAGGGGAGCGGGAGCAGGGACCCAGTACTTC. Amino acid sequence: CATSERGAGAGTQYF.

J is TRBJ2-1 and V is TRBV7-9; 8 bases line up with TRBD2. This CDR3 has 15 amino acids. Germline V CDR1 and CDR2: SEHNR, FQNEAQ (reference sequence). Trimming at V came to 2 bases and at J to 2 bases, leaving 2 bases not matched to a gene. The CDR3 region is CASSLSRGAYNEQFF. DNA of the CDR3: TGTGCCAGCAGCTTATCGCGGGGGGCCTACAATGAGCAGTTCTTC.

J is TRBJ1-6 and V is TRBV11-2; D unresolved. Germline values: CDR1 SGHAT, CDR2 FQNNGV. This CDR3 contains 15 residues. With 1 base removed from V and 10 bases from J, the gap between germline ends came to 14 bases. CDR3 residues: CASSLVAIGGSPLHF. In DNA form, the CDR3 reads TGTGCCAGCAGCTTAGTAGCTATCGGTGGCTCACCCCTCCACTTT.

The J gene is TRBJ2-6, the V gene TRBV5-1; 7 bases line up with TRBD2. CDR1 is SGHRS and CDR2 is YFSETQ in the germline V gene. There are 18 residues in the CDR3. Trimming removed 3 bases from V and 4 bases from J; junction bases left unmatched: 13. CDR3 in DNA: TGCGCCAGCAGCTCAATTCCGGAGCGGGGAAGAGGGGCCAACGTCCTGACTTTC. Translating it yields CASSSIPERGRGANVLTF.

The V and J genes are TRBV10-3 and TRBJ2-2; possible D gene TRBD1, 6 bases. The V end was cut by 7 bases, the J end by 7 bases, with 10 bases between. Germline CDR1 reads ENHRY; CDR2 reads SYGVKD. This CDR3 contains 12 residues. This chain's CDR3 is CAIKGEIGELFF. The CDR3 DNA sequence: TGTGCCATCAAGGGGGAGATCGGGGAGCTGTTTTTT.

The genes are TRBV5-1 and TRBJ1-5; D may be TRBD1 (5 bases). With 0 bases removed from V and 3 bases from J, the gap between germline ends came to 10 bases. Germline loops: CDR1 SGHRS, CDR2 YFSETQ. The CDR3 runs to 15 residues. The CDR3 loop reads CASSLVPGPNQPQHF. For the CDR3, the DNA is TGCGCCAGCAGCTTGGTCCCAGGGCCCAATCAGCCCCAGCATTTT.

The chain employs TRBV5-1 and TRBJ1-1, with D possibly TRBD1 on 5 matching bases. V gave up 0 bases and J gave up 7 bases, with 10 bases separating them. CDR1 is SGHRS and CDR2 is YFSETQ in the germline V gene. The CDR3 covers 13 residues. CDR3 sequence: CASSLGQNGEAFF. In DNA, the CDR3 is TGCGCCAGCAGCTTGGGACAGAATGGTGAAGCTTTCTTT.

Points on this clone: The junction differs from germline at one of its ends, possibly a read error. The CDR3 region has the DNA TGCAGCGTCGAAGCAGGGGTCACTGAAGCTTTCTTT. Amino acid sequence: CSVEAGVTEAFF. The chain recombines TRBV29-1 with TRBJ1-1, with TRBD1 as a possible D gene (6 bases). The CDR3 has 12 residues. The germline CDR1 and CDR2 sequences are SQVTM and ANQGSEA.

This chain links TRBV5-4 with TRBJ2-2; 8 bases are a match to TRBD2. CDR3 size: 15 residues. V shed 0 bases, J shed 6 bases, and the junction held 4 bases outside the gene matches. Germline lookup yields CDR1 SGHNT and CDR2 YYREEE (reference sequence). This CDR3 is CASSLGGAGAGELFF. Written as DNA, the CDR3 is TGTGCCAGCAGCTTGGGGGGAGCGGGAGCCGGGGAGCTGTTTTTT. Together with reference TRBV5-4 and TRBJ2-2, the CDR3 gives the full variable domain: ETGVTQSPTHLIKTRGQQVTLRCSSQSGHNTVSWYQQALGQGPQFIFQYYREEENGRGNFPPRFSGLQFPNYSSELNVNALELDDSALYLCASSLGGAGAGELFFGEGSRLTVL.

The rearrangement uses TRBV7-9 and TRBJ2-1, with TRBD2 matching 8 bases. Trimming at V came to 1 base and at J to 2 bases, leaving 7 bases not matched to a gene. Germline V lookup: CDR1 SEHNR, CDR2 FQNEAQ (reference sequence). The CDR3 runs to 17 residues. CDR3 loop: CASSLEGGLGAYNEQFF. Written as DNA, the CDR3 is TGTGCCAGCAGCTTAGAAGGGGGACTAGGCGCCTACAATGAGCAGTTCTTC.

This chain links TRBV6-5 with TRBJ2-1; D might be TRBD1 (8 bases). Germline assignment: CDR1 MNHEY and CDR2 SVGAGI. With 10 bases removed from V and 1 base from J, the gap between germline ends came to 17 bases. The CDR3 length is 15 residues. For the CDR3, the DNA is TGTGCCACTTTTCACAGGGGGGGTTCCTACAATGAGCAGTTCTTC. Translation: CATFHRGGSYNEQFF.

This chain links TRBV7-6 with TRBJ1-3, with D tentatively TRBD1 (5 bases). The V end lost 1 base, the J end lost 3 bases, and 16 bases lay between the germline ends. Germline loops: CDR1 SGHVS, CDR2 FNYEAQ. The CDR3 is 17 amino acids. The CDR3 protein is CASSLVQGSTDGNTIYF. The CDR3 DNA reads TGTGCCAGCAGCTTAGTTCAGGGTTCGACCGATGGAAACACCATATATTTT.

The chain joins TRBV11-2 to TRBJ2-5, with 8 nucleotides matching TRBD1. With 5 bases clipped from V and 1 base from J, the junction kept 6 bases outside the gene matches. The V gene's germline CDR1 is SGHAT and CDR2 FQNNGV. This CDR3 spans 15 amino acids. This chain's CDR3 is CASSRRTGLQETQYF. The DNA for the CDR3 is TGTGCCAGCAGCCGCCGGACAGGGCTCCAAGAGACCCAGTACTTC.

In nucleotides, the CDR3 is TGTGCCAGCAGCGTAGCTGCGGGGGGGACCCGGGGCACAGATACGCAGTATTTT. It translates to CASSVAAGGTRGTDTQYF. The chain is built from TRBV9 and TRBJ2-3; 9 bases align to TRBD2. Losses at the gene ends were 0 bases for V and 1 base for J; bases not matched to a gene: 9. The CDR3 covers 18 residues. The germline V gene encodes CDR1 SGDLS and CDR2 YYNGEE.

This chain connects TRBV4-2 to TRBJ2-3; TRBD2 aligns across 9 bases. The germline gives CDR1 LGHNA, CDR2 YNFKEQ. Trimming at V came to 0 bases and at J to 6 bases, leaving 7 bases not matched to a gene. The CDR3 loop spans 16 amino acids. In DNA, the CDR3 is TGTGCCAGCAGCCAAGATAGGGCTAGCGGGGCGGATACGCAGTATTTT. This gives the protein CASSQDRASGADTQYF.

In its sample, this clone was seen once. V gene TRBV27 combines with J gene TRBJ2-7, with 11 bases that match TRBD1. With 5 bases clipped from V and 8 bases from J, the junction kept 8 bases outside the gene matches. Germline CDR1 and CDR2: MNHEY and SMNVEV (reference sequence). CDR3 length equals 14 residues. The chain's CDR3 is CASSITGTGGQQYV. In nucleotides, the CDR3 is TGTGCCAGCAGTATAACCGGGACAGGGGGTCAGCAGTACGTC.

The J gene is TRBJ2-5, the V gene TRBV6-5; TRBD2 might be the D (6 bases). V gave up 0 bases and J gave up 8 bases, with 19 bases separating them. This CDR3 spans 16 amino acids. Germline CDR1 reads MNHEY; CDR2 reads SVGAGI. The CDR3 coding sequence is TGTGCCAGCAGTTACTCTCTTGCGTCAGGGAGGAGCACCCAGTACTTC. Translated, it gives CASSYSLASGRSTQYF.

This chain uses TRBV19 with TRBJ2-1, with TRBD2 matching 7 bases. J was trimmed by 9 bases and V by 3 bases; bases with no gene match: 5. The CDR3 is 13 amino acids. Germline assignment: CDR1 LNHDA and CDR2 SQIVND (reference sequence). CDR3 loop: CASSILPGGEQFF. CDR3 in DNA: TGTGCCAGTAGTATCCTTCCGGGGGGTGAGCAGTTCTTC. The full variable domain, completed using reference TRBV19 and TRBJ2-1, is DGGITQSPKYLFRKEGQNVTLSCEQNLNHDAMYWYRQDPGQGLRLIYYSQIVNDFQKGDIAEGYSVSREKKESFPLTVTSAQKNPTAFYLCASSILPGGEQFFGPGTRLTVL.

CDR3 sequence: CASSETGKRDTQYF. Written as DNA, the CDR3 is TGTGCCAGCAGCGAAACAGGGAAAAGGGATACGCAGTATTTT. V gene TRBV13 combines with J gene TRBJ2-3; weak D call: TRBD1 (6 bases). The V end lost 5 bases, the J end lost 6 bases, and 15 bases lay between the germline ends. The CDR3 runs 14 residues. Germline-derived CDR1 and CDR2 are PRHDT and FYEKMQ (reference sequence).

The chain uses TRBV19 and TRBJ2-1; 13 positions match TRBD2. Germline V lookup: CDR1 LNHDA, CDR2 SQIVND (reference sequence). There are 20 residues in the CDR3. V lost 5 bases and J lost 10; bases outside the gene matches: 23. Here the CDR3 DNA reads TGTGCCAGTAGTTATACAGGGGTTAGGACTAGCGGGAGTCCGCTGGAGGAGCAGTTCTTC. Residues: CASSYTGVRTSGSPLEEQFF.

The genes are TRBV7-3 and TRBJ1-1, with D uncertain. Germline V gene lookup returns CDR1 SGHTA and CDR2 FQGTGA. Trimming shortened V by 4 bases and J by 1 base, and 7 bases separated the two germline ends. CDR3 length: 13 amino acids. The CDR3 nucleotides are TGTGCCAGCAGCTCCGACACGAACACTGAAGCTTTCTTT. Protein sequence: CASSSDTNTEAFF.

This chain links TRBV6-6 with TRBJ2-7; 9 bases agree with TRBD1. V was clipped by 4 bases and J by 1 base; unmatched bases: 2. CDR1 is MNHNY, CDR2 SVGAGI, per germline (reference sequence). The CDR3 spans 14 residues. This chain's CDR3 is CASSWGQGSYEQYV. For the CDR3, the DNA is TGTGCCAGCAGTTGGGGACAGGGTTCCTACGAGCAGTACGTC.

In this sample, this clone turned up once. The rearrangement joins TRBV9 to TRBJ2-3; D may be TRBD2 (6 bases). Germline assignment: CDR1 SGDLS and CDR2 YYNGEE. V was clipped by 0 bases and J by 4 bases, with 9 bases between them. This CDR3 has 14 amino acids. Here the CDR3 DNA reads TGTGCCAGCAGCGTAGGTGGCGGGGCAGATACGCAGTATTTT. Its protein is CASSVGGGADTQYF.